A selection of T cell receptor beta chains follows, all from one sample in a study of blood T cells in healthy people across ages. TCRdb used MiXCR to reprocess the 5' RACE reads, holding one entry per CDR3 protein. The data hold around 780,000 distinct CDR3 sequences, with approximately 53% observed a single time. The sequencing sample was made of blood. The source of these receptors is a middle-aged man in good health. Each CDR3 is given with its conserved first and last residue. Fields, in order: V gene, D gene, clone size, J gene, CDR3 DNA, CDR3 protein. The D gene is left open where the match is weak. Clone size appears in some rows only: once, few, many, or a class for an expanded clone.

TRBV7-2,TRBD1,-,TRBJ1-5,TGTGCCAGCAGCGTACGGGACAGGGCCTTTAATCAGCCCCAGCATTTT,CASSVRDRAFNQPQHF
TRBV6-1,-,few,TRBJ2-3,TGTGCCAGCAAACTTACAGATACGCAGTATTTT,CASKLTDTQYF
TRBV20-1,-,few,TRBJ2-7,TGCAGTGCTACCCCTGAGGGGCCTACCTACGAGCAGTACTTC,CSATPEGPTYEQYF
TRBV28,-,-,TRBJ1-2,TGTGCCAGCAGATCTTGGGGGGCGGATGGCTACACCTTC,CASRSWGADGYTF
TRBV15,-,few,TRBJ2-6,TGTGCCACCAGCAGAGATCCAACAGTGGTTGGGGCCAACGTCCTGACTTTC,CATSRDPTVVGANVLTF
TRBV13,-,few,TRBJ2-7,TGTGCCAGCAGCTTGGGAAGAAGCGGCAGTAGGGGCGAGCAGTACTTC,CASSLGRSGSRGEQYF
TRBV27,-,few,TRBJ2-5,TGTGCCAGCAGCCCACGGTACCGGGAGACCCAGTACTTC,CASSPRYRETQYF
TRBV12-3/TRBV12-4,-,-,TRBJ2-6,TGTGCCAGCAGTTTGGTATCGGGGGCGCTTGGGGCCAACGTCCTGACTTTC,CASSLVSGALGANVLTF
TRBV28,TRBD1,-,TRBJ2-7,TGTGCCAGCAGTTACAGGGGGCTGATATACGAGCAGTACTTC,CASSYRGLIYEQYF
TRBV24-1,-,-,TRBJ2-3,TGTGCCACCAGTGACCCCGGACGGATCGCTAGCACAGATACGCAGTATTTT,CATSDPGRIASTDTQYF
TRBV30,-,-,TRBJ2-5,TGTGCCTGGAACAACCTTGAGACCCAGTACTTC,CAWNNLETQYF
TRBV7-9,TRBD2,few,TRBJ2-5,TGTGCCAGCAGCGCCCGACTAGCGGGAATCCAAGAGACCCAGTACTTC,CASSARLAGIQETQYF
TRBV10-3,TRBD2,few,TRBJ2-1,TGTGCCATCAGTGAGGGGACTAGCGGCAATGAGCAGTTCTTC,CAISEGTSGNEQFF
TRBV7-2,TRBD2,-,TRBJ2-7,TGTGCCAGCAGCTTAGACACTAGCGGGGTTTACGAGCAGTACTTC,CASSLDTSGVYEQYF
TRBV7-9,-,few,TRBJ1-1,TGTGCCAGCAGCTCTCGCCGGGACGGTGAAGCTTTCTTT,CASSSRRDGEAFF
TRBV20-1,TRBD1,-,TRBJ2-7,TGCAGTGCTAGGGGGACAGGGTTAAGCGAGGCCCAGTACTTC,CSARGTGLSEAQYF
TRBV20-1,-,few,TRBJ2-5,TGCAGTGCGGAGGAGACCCAGTACTTC,CSAEETQYF
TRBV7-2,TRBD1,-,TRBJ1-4,TGTGCCAGCAGCTTGGCCGGGACAGGAGAGGAAAAACTGTTTTTT,CASSLAGTGEEKLFF
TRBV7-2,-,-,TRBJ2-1,TGTGCCAGCAGCTCCTTTCGGGTTGCATCGGCGAATGAGCAGTTCTTC,CASSSFRVASANEQFF
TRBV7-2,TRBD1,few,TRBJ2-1,TGTGCCAGCAGCACCCGTCCCGGGACAGGGACTCAGAATGAGCAGTTCTTC,CASSTRPGTGTQNEQFF
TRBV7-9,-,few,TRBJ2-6,TGTGCCAGCGGGGTCCTAAGCTCTGGGGCCAACGTCCTGACTTTC,CASGVLSSGANVLTF
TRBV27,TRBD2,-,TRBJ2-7,TGTGCCAGCAGTCCATCAGCGGGAGAGAAACCCGGCGAGCAGTACTTC,CASSPSAGEKPGEQYF
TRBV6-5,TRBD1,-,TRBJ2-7,TGTTACTTGTGGGACAGGGACTCCTACGAGCAGTACTTC,CYLWDRDSYEQYF
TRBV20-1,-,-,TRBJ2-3,TGCAGTGCTGCGGATGACACAGATACGCAGTATTTT,CSAADDTDTQYF
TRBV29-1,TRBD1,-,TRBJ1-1,TGCAGCGGGAGAGGGGACAGGGGGAGAACTGAAGCTTTCTTT,CSGRGDRGRTEAFF
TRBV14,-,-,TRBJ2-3,TGTGCCAGCAGCCCCCGTTGGGGCCGCACAGATACGCAGTATTTT,CASSPRWGRTDTQYF
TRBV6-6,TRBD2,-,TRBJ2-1,TGTGCCAGCAGTTACCCGACTAGCCCGGGGAAGTTCTTC,CASSYPTSPGKFF
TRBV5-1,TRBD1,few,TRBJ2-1,TGCGCCAGCAGCTTGCCACAGGGGGATGGGAATGAGCAGTTCTTC,CASSLPQGDGNEQFF
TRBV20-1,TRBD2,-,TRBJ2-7,TGCAGTGCCCTAGCGGGAGTAACCCACGAGCAGTACTTC,CSALAGVTHEQYF
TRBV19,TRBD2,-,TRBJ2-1,TGTGCCAGTAGTATGAGAGGTAGCGGGGTCACCTACAATGAGCAGTTCTTC,CASSMRGSGVTYNEQFF
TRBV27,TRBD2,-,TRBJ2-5,TGTGCCAGCAAGGGAATAGCGGGGGATATCGAGACCCAGTACTTC,CASKGIAGDIETQYF
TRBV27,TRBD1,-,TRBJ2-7,TGTGCCAGCAGTTTATACGGGACAGAGACCTACGAGCAGTACTTC,CASSLYGTETYEQYF
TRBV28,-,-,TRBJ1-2,TGTGCCACCCAAAGGGGACGGCGCTATGGCTACACCTTC,CATQRGRRYGYTF
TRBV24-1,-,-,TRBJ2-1,TGTGCCACCAGTGCCTCAAATCTAAGATTGACTGGCGGTGAGCAGTTCTTC,CATSASNLRLTGGEQFF
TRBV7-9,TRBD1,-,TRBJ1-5,TGTGCCAGCAGCTTAGGTACAGGGGATCAGCCCCAGCATTTT,CASSLGTGDQPQHF
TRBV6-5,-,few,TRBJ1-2,TGTGCCAGCAGTCTCGGGGGGGGCCTATATGGCTACACCTTC,CASSLGGGLYGYTF
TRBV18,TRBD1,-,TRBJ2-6,TGTGCCAGCTCACGACCAGGACAGGGAACTGGGGCCAACGTCCTGACTTTC,CASSRPGQGTGANVLTF
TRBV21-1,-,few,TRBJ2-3,TGTGCCAGCAGCAAAGCGAAGCGGGAGGGCCAGTTTTGGTATTTT,CASSKAKREGQFWYF
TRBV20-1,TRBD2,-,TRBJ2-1,TGCAGTGCGGATTCCGGGACTAGCGGTTACAATGAGCAGTTCTTC,CSADSGTSGYNEQFF
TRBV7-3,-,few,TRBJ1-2,TGTGCCAGCAGCTTATTTTCAGGACGCGATGGCTACACCTTC,CASSLFSGRDGYTF
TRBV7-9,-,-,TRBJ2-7,TGTGCCAGCAGCCACGCAGGGGCGAGCTCCTACGAGCAGTACTTC,CASSHAGASSYEQYF
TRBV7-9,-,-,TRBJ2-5,TGTGCCAGCAGCTTAGTGCAGGTTCAGTACTTC,CASSLVQVQYF
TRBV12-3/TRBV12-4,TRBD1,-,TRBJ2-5,TGTGCCAGCAGGGGTGGCTGGGACAGGGGCGAGACCCAGTACTTC,CASRGGWDRGETQYF
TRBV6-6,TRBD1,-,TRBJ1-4,TGTGCCAGCAGTCGACAGGGTATTAATGAAAAACTGTTTTTT,CASSRQGINEKLFF
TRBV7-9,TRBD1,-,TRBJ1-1,TGTGCCAGCACCATGAGGGGACAGGTCGGGGACACTGAAGCTTTCTTT,CASTMRGQVGDTEAFF
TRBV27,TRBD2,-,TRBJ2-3,TGTGCCAGCAGTCCGAAAGCGGGGGGGTTCACAGATACGCAGTATTTT,CASSPKAGGFTDTQYF